This TCR beta chain is from a study of blood T cell repertoires in COVID-19 (dated by TCRdb to the early 2020s). For the study in its entirety: Samples from collaborators originated in the United States, Italy and Spain and spanned both the acute and convalescent phases of COVID-19. The material from the prospective study consisted of cDNA or gDNA derived from T cells, B-cell-depleted T cells, or PBMCs. Deeply sampled blood TCRbeta repertoires from subjects exposed to, actively infected with, or recovered from COVID-19 were included in the dataset. The repertoires were made available in a free public database intended to serve as a resource for research on the immune response to SARS-CoV-2. Samples were obtained from the ongoing ImmuneRACE study (first 160 participants) and from some 1,300 subjects provided by 6 global collaborators. A de-identified subject ID, COVID-19 status, age in years and sex were almost always included in the sample metadata. Where available, HLA class I and class II types were taken from metadata supplied by the sample provider and were not determined by assay-based typing. What the work shows at the level of the full study, not this receptor alone: Clinical and demographic metadata were provided uncurated, with the amount varying by source and participant.

TCRbeta CDR3 regions were amplified from genomic DNA by means of the immunoSEQ Assay, a bias-controlled multiplex PCR. For the original study's pipeline: Within the assay, amplification of reference gene primers was used to estimate how many nucleated cells each sample contained. To quantify the absolute abundance of each unique TCRbeta CDR3 rearrangement, sequence reads were collapsed and filtered. For each sample, productive Simpson clonality was calculated by taking the square root of Simpson's diversity index across productive rearrangements. TCRdb mirrors the immuneACCESS table, restricted to in-frame sequences. Some clones are absent from its copies; in checked studies, under half trace to an unresolved V gene, and the reason for the others is unknown. That table is the source of V, J and clone size, and D and trimming were worked out from the DNA. This sample gives approximately 180,000 clones in total; 87% of them show up just once. Together, the top ten hold 9.5% to 15% of the sample.

About this clone itself: Its target antigen remains unknown. It has no much larger one-base neighbor in the sample; base qualities were not kept.

The CDR3 starts with the cysteine, ends with the phenylalanine, and has 18 residues. Just the 54-base CDR3 DNA is kept, in frame starting at base 1. Taken from the germline V gene (reference sequence), the CDR1 and CDR2 loops are LNHDA and SQIVND. Between the V and J ends, shortened by 6 bases and 1 base respectively, the junction contains 21 bases. In Seattle, one collaborating source enrolled patients while the infection was active and tracked those patients longitudinally over the course of disease. The collaborating institutions used their own protocols to collect whole blood in K2EDTA tubes. For TCRbeta analysis, collaborators shipped samples in one of three forms: frozen whole blood, isolated PBMCs, or DNA extracted from either of those sample types.

In this chain, TRBV19 is recombined with TRBJ2-2; matching of 6 bases hints at TRBD1 as the D gene. This TCR came from a woman aged 70-85 years with COVID-19, enrolled during active disease. The sample was peripheral blood. The DNA reads TGTGCCAGTAGCTCTCCCCCGCTAGGGGGTATGAACACCGGGGAGCTGTTTTTT. It translates to CASSSPPLGGMNTGELFF.